This T cell receptor beta chain is from a study of response to subunit inactivated influenza vaccine. Study conclusions and caveats: Authors suggested few new T cells are recruited by each seasonal influenza vaccination.

The germline V gene encodes CDR1 SGDLS and CDR2 YYNGEE. Losses at the gene ends were 4 bases for V and 12 bases for J; bases not matched to a gene: 13. CDR3 length: 16 amino acids. MiXCR, applied by TCRdb to the RT-PCR reads, yields one record per CDR3 protein. The table records a few hundred thousand distinct CDR3 sequences, approximately 14% of them present only once. This clonotype was counted between two and nine times. Its antigen is currently unknown. This receptor was taken from a man aged 45-60 years who received an inactivated influenza vaccine. Here the sequenced sample was PBMCs from blood, taken approximately 13 days after vaccination. The chain has TRBV9 and TRBJ2-1; TRBD2 matches at 13 bases. CDR3 residues: CASSPGLAGTVLGQFF. The CDR3 DNA follows: TGTGCCAGCAGCCCGGGACTAGCGGGAACAGTTTTGGGGCAGTTCTTC.